The rows below give T cell receptor beta chains drawn from one sample of a study of T cell repertoires in cytomegalovirus infection. Each CDR3 protein is one row after TCRdb ran MiXCR on the reads. The repertoire has more than 350,000 distinct CDR3 sequences, 31% of them found once; the top ten carry roughly 13%. Sequencing was performed on PBMCs. The origin of the receptors is a human donor in good health (CMV status not recorded). Some clones in this sample may be carry-over from other donors' samples. Each CDR3 is given with its conserved first and last residue. D genes are given only for firm matches. Not every row has a clone size; where given, it reads once, few, many or a size class.

d_call	v_call	j_call	clone_size	cdr3_nt	cdr3_aa
TRBD1	TRBV7-2	TRBJ1-3	many	TGTGCCAGCAGCCCGTCAACAGGGGTGGCTGGAAACACCATATATTTT	CASSPSTGVAGNTIYF
-	TRBV6-2/TRBV6-3	TRBJ1-1	-	TGTGCCACCCGGGGGTTTAACACTGAAGCTTTCTTT	CATRGFNTEAFF
-	TRBV7-2	TRBJ1-6	many	TGTGCCAGCAGCTTAACCTCTCTTGGGAATTCACCCCTCCACTTT	CASSLTSLGNSPLHF
-	TRBV6-1	TRBJ2-7	-	TGTGCCAGCAGAGGCTTTTCCTACGAGCAGTACTTC	CASRGFSYEQYF
-	TRBV5-6	TRBJ1-2	many	TGTGCCAGCAGCTTGTCAGGGTGGAAGAACTATGGCTACACCTTC	CASSLSGWKNYGYTF
-	TRBV27	TRBJ2-2	few	TGTGCCAGCAGTCGAGGGGGCACCGGGGAGCTGTTTTTT	CASSRGGTGELFF
-	TRBV25-1	TRBJ2-5	few	TGTGCCAGCAGTGAGGATCTCCGGGGTGGCGAGACCCAGTACTTC	CASSEDLRGGETQYF
-	TRBV5-8	TRBJ1-5	-	TGTGCCAGCAGCTTTATAAGGCAGCTCAATCAGCCCCAGCATTTT	CASSFIRQLNQPQHF
-	TRBV19	TRBJ2-1	-	TGTGCCAGTAGTATTGCGGGCGCCGACTCCTACAATGAGCAGTTCTTC	CASSIAGADSYNEQFF
-	TRBV5-1	TRBJ2-7	-	TGCGCCAGCAGAGAGGAAGGCTATCCGGGGAACGAGCAGTACTTC	CASREEGYPGNEQYF
-	TRBV6-6	TRBJ1-6	few	TGTGCCAGCAAACATCCCGAATGGCAGATTTTTAATTCACCCCTCCACTTT	CASKHPEWQIFNSPLHF
TRBD2	TRBV7-2	TRBJ2-5	-	TGTGCCAGCAGCACCGCTAGCGGGGATTGGGAGACCCAGTACTTC	CASSTASGDWETQYF
-	TRBV19	TRBJ2-3	few	TGTGCCAGTAGTATCCGGCAGGGGCCCACAGATACGCAGTATTTT	CASSIRQGPTDTQYF
TRBD1	TRBV7-2	TRBJ1-1	many	TGTGCCAGCAGCTTGGACAGGGGGAATCCCGGGGTGCACACTGAAGCTTTCTTT	CASSLDRGNPGVHTEAFF
-	TRBV12-3/TRBV12-4	TRBJ2-7	-	TGTGCCAGCAGTTTATACGGCACGAACCCCTCCTACGAGCAGTACTTC	CASSLYGTNPSYEQYF
-	TRBV7-2	TRBJ2-3	few	TGTGCCAGCAGTGTGACCGGGACAAGGCAGTATTTT	CASSVTGTRQYF
-	TRBV5-1	TRBJ1-6	-	TGCGCCAGCAGCTTGGGACCGTACGACAATTCACCCCTCCACTTT	CASSLGPYDNSPLHF
-	TRBV5-1	TRBJ2-3	many	TGCGCCAGCAGCTTGGACAGCTCCACAGATACGCAGTATTTT	CASSLDSSTDTQYF
TRBD1	TRBV14	TRBJ2-7	few	TGTGCCAGCAGCCAAGAAGGGACAGGGGCCGAGCAGTACTTC	CASSQEGTGAEQYF
-	TRBV5-4	TRBJ2-5	few	TGTGCCAGCAGCTTGGCCCTGTACCAAGAGACCCAGTACTTC	CASSLALYQETQYF
TRBD1	TRBV27	TRBJ1-1	few	TGTGCCAGCAGTCCTACGACAGGGCGGTACACTGAAGCTTTCTTT	CASSPTTGRYTEAFF
-	TRBV28	TRBJ1-5	few	TGTGCCAGCAGACCAGACACGAGCGGGCAGCCCCAGCATTTT	CASRPDTSGQPQHF
TRBD1	TRBV27	TRBJ2-1	-	TGTGCCAGCAGAAGACGACAGGGGAAATTCAATGAGCAGTTCTTC	CASRRRQGKFNEQFF
-	TRBV6-1	TRBJ1-1	-	TGTGCCAGCAGTGGGGCAGGGGAAAGAAGGTCTGAAGCTTTCTTT	CASSGAGERRSEAFF
-	TRBV12-3/TRBV12-4	TRBJ2-2	few	TGTGCCAGCAGCCCCTCGGACGTAAACACCGGGGAGCTGTTTTTT	CASSPSDVNTGELFF
-	TRBV7-9	TRBJ1-1	-	TGTGCCAGCAGCTTAGTAGTTGGGGCTGAAGCTTTCTTT	CASSLVVGAEAFF
-	TRBV12-3/TRBV12-4	TRBJ2-6	few	TGTGCCAGCAGTTTAGACAGTTTCTCTGGGGCCAACGTCCTGACTTTC	CASSLDSFSGANVLTF
-	TRBV6-8	TRBJ2-3	-	TGTGCCAGCAGTGGCACAGGGCGGCCAGATACGCAGTATTTT	CASSGTGRPDTQYF
TRBD1	TRBV7-6	TRBJ2-7	-	TGTGCCAGCAGCTTAGCGTGGGACAGCTTCACCGAGCAGTACTTC	CASSLAWDSFTEQYF
TRBD1	TRBV6-5	TRBJ1-1	few	TGTGCCAGCGGAGAGGACAGGGTGCGAACTGAAGCTTTCTTT	CASGEDRVRTEAFF
-	TRBV4-1	TRBJ2-5	-	TGCGCCAGCAGCCCAAGGAACATACAAGAGACCCAGTACTTC	CASSPRNIQETQYF
TRBD2	TRBV7-2	TRBJ2-7	few	TGTGCCAGCACCACCCCCGGGACTAGCGGATCCTACGAGCAGTACTTC	CASTTPGTSGSYEQYF
TRBD2	TRBV7-9	TRBJ2-7	-	TGTGCCAGCAGCTTCGGGGGGGCCCCGGGCGAGCAGTACTTC	CASSFGGAPGEQYF
-	TRBV2	TRBJ2-3	-	TGTGCCAGCAGCCTAGGGACGTGGGATACGCAGTATTTT	CASSLGTWDTQYF
-	TRBV4-3	TRBJ1-3	-	TGCGCCAGCAGCCAGGGGGTTAGCTCTGGAAACACCATATATTTT	CASSQGVSSGNTIYF
TRBD2	TRBV20-1	TRBJ2-3	-	TGCAGTGCTTCCCGACTAGCGGGGGATGGTGATACGCAGTATTTT	CSASRLAGDGDTQYF
-	TRBV28	TRBJ2-1	-	TGTGCCAGCAGTTTATCTCAACAGCAGTTCTTC	CASSLSQQQFF
-	TRBV30	TRBJ2-6	-	TGTGCCTGGAGTGTTACTACCTTGACAGCAAACTCTGGGGCCAACGTCCTGACTTTC	CAWSVTTLTANSGANVLTF
TRBD2	TRBV7-6	TRBJ2-1	few	TGTGCCAGCAGCTTCATAGCGGGGGGGCCCCATGAGCAGTTCTTC	CASSFIAGGPHEQFF
-	TRBV30	TRBJ1-2	-	TGTGCCTGGAGCCGAAACCCGGACGGACGTGGCTACACCTTC	CAWSRNPDGRGYTF